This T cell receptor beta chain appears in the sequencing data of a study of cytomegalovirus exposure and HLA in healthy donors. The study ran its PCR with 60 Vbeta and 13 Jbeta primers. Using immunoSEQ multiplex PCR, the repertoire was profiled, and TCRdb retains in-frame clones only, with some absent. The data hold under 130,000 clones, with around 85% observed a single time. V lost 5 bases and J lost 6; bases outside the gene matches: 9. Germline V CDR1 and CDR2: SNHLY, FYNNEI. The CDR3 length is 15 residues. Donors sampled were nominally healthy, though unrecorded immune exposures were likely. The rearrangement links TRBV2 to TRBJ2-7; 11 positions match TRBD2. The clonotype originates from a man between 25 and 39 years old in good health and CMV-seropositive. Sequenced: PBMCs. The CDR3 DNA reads TGTGCCAGCAGTTTCCCTAGCGGGGGGTTTCTCGAGCAGTACTTC. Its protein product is CASSFPSGGFLEQYF.